The T cell receptor (beta chain) under discussion was sequenced for a study of T-cell reconstitution after alpha-beta-depleted transplantation in children. Findings and caveats of the study: Some patients owed their high day-60 TCRbeta diversity to surviving recipient T cells and thymic progenitors. When one year had passed after transplant, most T-cell counts and diversity came from newly produced T cells.

As regards this clonotype: Its antigen is unidentified.

Trimming shortened V by 1 base and J by 3 bases, and 15 bases separated the two germline ends. CDR3 length: 16 amino acids. Germline V CDR1 and CDR2: DFQATT, SNEGSKA (reference sequence). Unique molecular identifiers were used to barcode this TCRbeta library. One entry per CDR3 protein results from TCRdb running MiXCR on the PCR reads. The sample yields fewer than 750,000 distinct CDR3 sequences, roughly 24% seen once. The TCR originated in a boy less than two years old who had a stem cell transplant for acute myeloid leukemia, so the T cells may come from the graft donor. Source: PBMCs, mostly from graft donor cells, taken 360 days after TCRalphabeta/CD19-depleted stem cell transplant. V gene TRBV20-1 combines with J gene TRBJ2-2; D is perhaps TRBD1 or TRBD2 (6 bases each). The CDR3 protein is CSARAIWGADTGELFF. DNA for the CDR3: TGCAGTGCTAGAGCCATCTGGGGGGCGGACACCGGGGAGCTGTTTTTT.